This entry is about one T cell receptor beta chain. Its antigen is still unknown. These data belong to a study of cytomegalovirus exposure and HLA in healthy donors. Trimming stripped 0 bases from V and 3 bases from J, with 9 bases between. The germline V gene encodes CDR1 MGHDK and CDR2 SYGVNS. The CDR3 extends over 15 amino acids. Study-wide results and limits: For most TCR sequences rarity was the rule, although some public TCRs occurred in many donors.

TCRdb keeps only in-frame clones here, not all; method: immunoSEQ multiplex PCR. The profile covers some 130,000 clones, with almost 85% appearing a single time and 30% taken by the ten largest. The specimen was PBMCs. The chain carries TRBV25-1 and TRBJ2-1; D may be TRBD2 (5 bases). This clonotype was sampled from a young man in good health and CMV-seropositive. The chain's CDR3 is CASSEYIGSYNEQFF. CDR3 DNA: TGTGCCAGCAGTGAATATATAGGGAGCTACAATGAGCAGTTCTTC.